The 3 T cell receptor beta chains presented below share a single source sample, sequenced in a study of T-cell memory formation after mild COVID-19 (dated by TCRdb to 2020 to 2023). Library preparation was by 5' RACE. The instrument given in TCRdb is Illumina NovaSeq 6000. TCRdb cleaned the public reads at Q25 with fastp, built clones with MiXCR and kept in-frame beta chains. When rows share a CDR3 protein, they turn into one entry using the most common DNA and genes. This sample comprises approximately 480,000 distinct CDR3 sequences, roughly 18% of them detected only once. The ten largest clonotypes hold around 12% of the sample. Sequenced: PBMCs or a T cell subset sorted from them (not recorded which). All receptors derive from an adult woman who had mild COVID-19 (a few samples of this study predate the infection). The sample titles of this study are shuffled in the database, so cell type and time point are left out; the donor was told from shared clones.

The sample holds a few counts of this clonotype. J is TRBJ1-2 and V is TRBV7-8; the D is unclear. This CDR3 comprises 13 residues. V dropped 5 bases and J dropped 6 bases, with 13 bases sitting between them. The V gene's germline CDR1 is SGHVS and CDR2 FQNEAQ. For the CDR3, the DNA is TGTGCCAGCAGCCCAGGCAGTGCTAATGGCTACACCTTC. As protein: CASSPGSANGYTF.

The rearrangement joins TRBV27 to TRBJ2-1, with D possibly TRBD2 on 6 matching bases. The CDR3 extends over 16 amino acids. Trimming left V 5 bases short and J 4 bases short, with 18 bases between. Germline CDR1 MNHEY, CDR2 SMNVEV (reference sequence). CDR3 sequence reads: CASSARTSITYNEQFF. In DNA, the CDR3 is TGTGCCAGCAGTGCCCGAACTAGCATCACTTACAATGAGCAGTTCTTC.

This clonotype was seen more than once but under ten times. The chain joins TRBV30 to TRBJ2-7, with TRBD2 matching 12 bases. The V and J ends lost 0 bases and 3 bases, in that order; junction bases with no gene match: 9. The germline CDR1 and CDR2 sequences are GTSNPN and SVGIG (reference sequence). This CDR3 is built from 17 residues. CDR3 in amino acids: CAWSVIGGLAGHYEQYF. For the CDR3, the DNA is TGTGCCTGGAGTGTAATAGGAGGACTAGCGGGACACTACGAGCAGTACTTC.